This T cell receptor beta chain was profiled in a study of OX40 agonist ivuxolimab in advanced cancers. Overall study context: Patients took ivuxolimab, an agonistic anti-OX40 (CD134) antibody.

In the case of this clone: The target antigen is unknown.

Anyone with autoimmune disease history or systemic immunosuppression was excluded. Measured with immunoSEQ multiplex PCR; TCRdb has only the in-frame clones, and not every one. This table holds 15,000 or so clones, around 76% found once. Study-level findings and limits: By week 6 at 0.1 to 3.0 mg/kg, blood CD4+ and CD8+ T cells had expanded clonally.

This CDR3 spans 15 amino acids. Germline-derived CDR1 and CDR2 are SGHRS and YFSETQ. The V end lost 4 bases, the J end lost 3 bases, and 16 bases lay between the germline ends. The chain carries TRBV5-1 and TRBJ1-1; D may be TRBD1 (5 bases). The sample in question was CD4+ or CD8+ T cells sorted from blood, obtained in a trial of the OX40 agonist ivuxolimab. This clonotype was sampled from an adult with an advanced solid tumor such as melanoma, head and neck, liver or kidney cancer. The CDR3 region has the DNA TGCGCCAGCAGCCCCCGGGGACTGATGGACACTGAAGCTTTCTTT. It encodes CASSPRGLMDTEAFF.